Given below is one T cell receptor beta chain in context. Its specificity is unknown. Sequenced with the Oncomine TCR Beta short-read assay was DNA taken from cultured CD4+ T cells. TCRdb independently ran MiXCR on the PCR reads; one entry per CDR3 protein. The data hold about 15,000 distinct CDR3 sequences, with approximately 42% observed a single time. Described treatment: roughly ten-day PBMC culture with coronavirus spike peptide pools or control peptides (ViraFEST assay). The data originate from a study of vaccination and CD4 T cells after COVID-19. From germline, CDR1 is DFQATT and CDR2 SNEGSKA (reference sequence). The CDR3 spans 12 residues. V lost 6 bases, J lost 10 bases, and 18 bases lay in between.

The rearrangement joins TRBV20-1 to TRBJ1-2; D may be TRBD1 (5 bases). Sequences were obtained from cultured CD4+ T cells from blood. This receptor was obtained from a human donor with COVID-19. CDR3 sequence reads: CSAGAGTSPYTF. The CDR3 region has the DNA TGCAGTGCGGGAGCCGGGACCTCGCCCTACACCTTC.